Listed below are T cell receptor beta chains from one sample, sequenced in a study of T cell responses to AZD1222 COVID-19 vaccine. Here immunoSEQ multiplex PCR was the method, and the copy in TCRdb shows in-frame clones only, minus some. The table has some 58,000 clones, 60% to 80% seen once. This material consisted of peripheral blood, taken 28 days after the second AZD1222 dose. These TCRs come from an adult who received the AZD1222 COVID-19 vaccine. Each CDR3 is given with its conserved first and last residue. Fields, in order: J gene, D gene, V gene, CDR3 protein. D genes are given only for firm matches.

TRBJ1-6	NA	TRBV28	CASSLGVIFSPLHF
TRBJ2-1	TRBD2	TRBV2	CASTGGNYGADFF
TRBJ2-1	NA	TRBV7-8	CASSWRGSYNEQFF
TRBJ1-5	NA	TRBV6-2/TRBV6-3	CASSSQGPQHF
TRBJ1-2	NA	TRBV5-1	CASSLLQGGHGYTF
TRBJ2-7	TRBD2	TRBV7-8	CASSLSGAGVNEQYF
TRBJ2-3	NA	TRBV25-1	CASSERSGWSGGTDTQYF
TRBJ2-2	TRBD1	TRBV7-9	CASSYNRGTNTGELFF
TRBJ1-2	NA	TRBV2	CASSDRSYGYTF
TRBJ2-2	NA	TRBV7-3	CASSLMDFTGELFF
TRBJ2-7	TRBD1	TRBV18	CASSQTTGGSYEQYF
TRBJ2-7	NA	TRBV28	CASSLLSGSLYEQYF
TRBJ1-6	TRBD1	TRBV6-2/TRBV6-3	CASSGTGSSYNSPLHF
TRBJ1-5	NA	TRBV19	CASSISSSGGNQPQHF
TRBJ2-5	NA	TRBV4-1	CASSLNSIQETQYF
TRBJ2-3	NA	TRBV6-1	CASSDPIQLAGADTQYF
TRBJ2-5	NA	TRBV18	CASSPQGLETQYF
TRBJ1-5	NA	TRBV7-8	CASSPVTINQPQHF
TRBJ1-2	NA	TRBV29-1	CSVEGVNTNYGYTF
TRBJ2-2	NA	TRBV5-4	CASSTPNTGELFF
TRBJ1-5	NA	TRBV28	CASSFQARAQHF
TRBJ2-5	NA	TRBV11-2	CASSLTTGWGEETQYF
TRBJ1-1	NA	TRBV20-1	CSAEGRGAFF
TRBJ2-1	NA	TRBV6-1	CASSEGIQQVSSYNEQFF
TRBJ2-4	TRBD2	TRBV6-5	CATTSGGALNIQYF
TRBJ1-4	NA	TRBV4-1	CASSYPGRAAEKLFF
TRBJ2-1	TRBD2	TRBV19	CASSKGLAGGSKPTEQFF
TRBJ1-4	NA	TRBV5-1	CASSLVAGPNEKLFF